This TCR beta chain comes out of a study of technical replicates of blood from a few donors. Some clones are missing from TCRdb's copy, which holds only in-frame ones; the method was immunoSEQ multiplex PCR. This table has 44,000 or so clones, about 94% appearing once. J gave up 1 base and V 5 bases, and 7 bases lay outside the gene matches. Germline V gene data show CDR1 as MDHEN and CDR2 as SYDVKM. This CDR3 is built from 18 residues. The chain employs TRBV28 and TRBJ2-4; 14 bases fit TRBD2. The sequence came from a human donor in good health. Some clones in this sample may be carry-over from other donors' samples. Sequencing used PBMCs. The CDR3, as DNA: TGTGCCAGCAGTACCGGACTAGCGGGGGGCTCGGCCAAAAACATTCAGTACTTC. Translating it yields CASSTGLAGGSAKNIQYF.